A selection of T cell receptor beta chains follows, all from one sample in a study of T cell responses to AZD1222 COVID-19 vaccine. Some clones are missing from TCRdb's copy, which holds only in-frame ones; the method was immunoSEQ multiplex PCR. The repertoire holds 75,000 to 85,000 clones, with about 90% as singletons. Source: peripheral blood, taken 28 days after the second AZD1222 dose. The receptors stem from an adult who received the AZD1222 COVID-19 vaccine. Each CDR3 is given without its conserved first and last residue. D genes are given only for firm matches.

CDR3aa: ASSFTYGYT
v_gene: TRBV5-6
d_gene: .

CDR3aa: ASSVGPGNQPQH
v_gene: TRBV9
d_gene: .

CDR3aa: ASSFSGQDLPYNSPLH
v_gene: TRBV27
d_gene: .

CDR3aa: ASSSGWGELSEAF
v_gene: TRBV18
d_gene: .

CDR3aa: ASSPGTSGGYEQY
v_gene: TRBV6-2/TRBV6-3
d_gene: TRBD2

CDR3aa: ATSPRISGANVLT
v_gene: TRBV15
d_gene: .

CDR3aa: ASALDNEQF
v_gene: TRBV12-5
d_gene: .

CDR3aa: ASSSPGQGPMGVTGELF
v_gene: TRBV5-6
d_gene: TRBD1

CDR3aa: ASSLGGALSTDTQY
v_gene: TRBV5-4
d_gene: .

CDR3aa: ASSVGRPPEKLF
v_gene: TRBV9
d_gene: .